This T cell receptor (beta chain) appears in the sequencing data of a study of beta chain features in type 1 diabetes. Study results and caveats: For patients, the naive, central memory and Treg TCRB repertoires appeared more alike than for healthy donors. The study found fewer insertions and more deletions at VDJ junctions in type 1 diabetes patients. Significant though moderate, a shortening of TCRB CDR3s appeared in all four CD4+ subsets of Type 1 diabetes patients.

Sorting of CD4+ naive, central memory, regulatory and stem cell-like memory cells was performed via CD45RO/CCR7/CD25/CD127/CD95/CD27. This CDR3 has 12 residues. Germline-derived CDR1 and CDR2 are SGHTS and YDEGEE. After removal of 2 bases from V and 15 bases from J, the junction contained 4 bases not matched to a gene. The entirety of the isolated RNA underwent reverse transcription, so expressed TCRB transcripts were sequenced. Profiling relied on immunoSEQ multiplex PCR, and the TCRdb table lists in-frame clones only, not all of them. There are about 650,000 clones in the sample; 12% occur only once, and around 0.12% lies in the top ten. On this clone itself: The target antigen is unknown.

The receptor comes from a man under 40 with type 1 diabetes. The chain uses TRBV5-8 and TRBJ1-6; 8 bases map to TRBD1. Sequencing was done on a sample of naive CD4+ T cells from blood. DNA of the CDR3: TGTGCCAGCAGCTTTGACAGGGGAATCCTCCACTTT. Protein: CASSFDRGILHF.